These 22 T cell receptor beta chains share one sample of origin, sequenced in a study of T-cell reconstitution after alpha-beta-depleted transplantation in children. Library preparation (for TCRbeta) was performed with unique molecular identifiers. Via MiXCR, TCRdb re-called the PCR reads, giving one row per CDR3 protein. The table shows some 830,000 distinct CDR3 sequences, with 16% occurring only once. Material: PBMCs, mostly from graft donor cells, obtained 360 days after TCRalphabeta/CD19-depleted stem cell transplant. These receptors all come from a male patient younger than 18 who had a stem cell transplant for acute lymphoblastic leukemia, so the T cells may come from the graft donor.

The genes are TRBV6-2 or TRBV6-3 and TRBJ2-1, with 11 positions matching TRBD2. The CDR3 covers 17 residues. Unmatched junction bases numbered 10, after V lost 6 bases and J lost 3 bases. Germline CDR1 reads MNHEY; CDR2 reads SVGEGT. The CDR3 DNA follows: TGTGCCAGCAGACACCTGGGACTAGCGGTACTCTACAATGAGCAGTTCTTC. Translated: CASRHLGLAVLYNEQFF.

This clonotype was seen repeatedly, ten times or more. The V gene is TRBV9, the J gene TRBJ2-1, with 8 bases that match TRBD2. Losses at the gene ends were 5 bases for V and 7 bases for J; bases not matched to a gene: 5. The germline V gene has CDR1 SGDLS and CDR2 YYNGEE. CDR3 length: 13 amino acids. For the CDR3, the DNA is TGTGCCAGCAGTCCGGGAGGGCATAATGAGCAGTTCTTC. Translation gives CASSPGGHNEQFF.

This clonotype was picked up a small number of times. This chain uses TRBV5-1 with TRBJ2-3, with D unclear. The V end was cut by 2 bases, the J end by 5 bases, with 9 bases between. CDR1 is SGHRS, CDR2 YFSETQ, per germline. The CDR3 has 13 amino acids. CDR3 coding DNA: TGCGCCAGCAGCTTTGTAGGAATAGATACGCAGTATTTT. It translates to CASSFVGIDTQYF.

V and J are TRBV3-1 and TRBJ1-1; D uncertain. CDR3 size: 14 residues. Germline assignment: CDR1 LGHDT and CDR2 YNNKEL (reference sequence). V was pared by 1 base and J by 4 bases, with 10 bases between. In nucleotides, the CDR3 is TGTGCCAGCAGCCAAGGGGAGTGGAGCACTGAAGCTTTCTTT. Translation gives CASSQGEWSTEAFF.

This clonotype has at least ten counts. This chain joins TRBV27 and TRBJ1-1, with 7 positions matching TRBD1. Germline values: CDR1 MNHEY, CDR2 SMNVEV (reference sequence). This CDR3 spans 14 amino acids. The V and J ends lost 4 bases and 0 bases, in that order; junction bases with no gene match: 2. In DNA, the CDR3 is TGTGCCAGCAGTTGGGGACAGATGAACACTGAAGCTTTCTTT. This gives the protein CASSWGQMNTEAFF.

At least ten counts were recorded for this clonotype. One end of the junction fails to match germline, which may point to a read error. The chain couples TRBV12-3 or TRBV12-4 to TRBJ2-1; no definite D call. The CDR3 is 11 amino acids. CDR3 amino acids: CASSYLSEQFF. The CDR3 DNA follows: TGCGCCAGCAGCTACCTTTCTGAGCAGTTCTTC.

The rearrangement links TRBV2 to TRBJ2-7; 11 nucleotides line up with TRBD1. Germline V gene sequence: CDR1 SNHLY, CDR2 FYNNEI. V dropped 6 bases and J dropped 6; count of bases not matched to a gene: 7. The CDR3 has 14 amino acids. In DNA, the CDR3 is TGTGCCAGCAGCCCCGGGACAGGGGGTGGCGAGCAGTACTTC. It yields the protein CASSPGTGGGEQYF. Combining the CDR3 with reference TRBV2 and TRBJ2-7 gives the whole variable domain EPEVTQTPSHQVTQMGQEVILRCVPISNHLYFYWYRQILGQKVEFLVSFYNNEISEKSEIFDDQFSVERPDGSNFTLKIRSTKLEDSAMYFCASSPGTGGGEQYFGPGTRLTVT.

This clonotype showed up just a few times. The CDR3 DNA sequence: TGCAGTGCTAGCAAGACCAGCCGGACCTACGAGCAGTACTTC. The encoded protein is CSASKTSRTYEQYF. The V call is TRBV20-1, the J call TRBJ2-7; D gene uncertain. This CDR3 is built from 14 residues. The germline V and J ends were trimmed by 3 bases and 2 bases, with 14 bases remaining between them. Looked up from germline, CDR1 is DFQATT and CDR2 is SNEGSKA (reference sequence).

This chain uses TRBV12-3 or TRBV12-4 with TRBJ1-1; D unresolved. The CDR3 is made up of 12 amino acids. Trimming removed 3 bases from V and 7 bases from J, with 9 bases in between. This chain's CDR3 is CASSFRTFEAFF. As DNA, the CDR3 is TGTGCCAGCAGTTTCCGGACGTTTGAAGCTTTCTTT.

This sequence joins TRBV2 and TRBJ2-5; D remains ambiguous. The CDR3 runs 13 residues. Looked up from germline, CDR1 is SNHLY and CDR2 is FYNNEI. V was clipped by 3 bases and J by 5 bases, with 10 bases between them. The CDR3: CASSDGPPETQYF. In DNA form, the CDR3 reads TGTGCCAGCAGTGACGGACCCCCGGAGACCCAGTACTTC. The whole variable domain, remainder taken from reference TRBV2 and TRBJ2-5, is EPEVTQTPSHQVTQMGQEVILRCVPISNHLYFYWYRQILGQKVEFLVSFYNNEISEKSEIFDDQFSVERPDGSNFTLKIRSTKLEDSAMYFCASSDGPPETQYFGPGTRLLVL.

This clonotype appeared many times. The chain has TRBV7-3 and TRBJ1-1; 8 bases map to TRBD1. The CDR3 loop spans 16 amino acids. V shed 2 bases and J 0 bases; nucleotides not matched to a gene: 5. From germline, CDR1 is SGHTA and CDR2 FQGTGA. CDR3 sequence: CASSLGTGVMNTEAFF. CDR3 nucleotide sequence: TGTGCCAGCAGCTTAGGGACAGGCGTGATGAACACTGAAGCTTTCTTT.

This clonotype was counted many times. CDR3 residues: CASSLPRRAYEQYF. The CDR3 DNA reads as TGTGCCAGCAGCCTCCCAAGGAGGGCCTACGAGCAGTACTTC. The rearrangement uses TRBV12-3 or TRBV12-4 and TRBJ2-7, with D perhaps matching TRBD2 (6 bases). Trimming pared 6 bases from V and 2 bases from J, leaving 14 bases between. The CDR3 extends over 14 amino acids.

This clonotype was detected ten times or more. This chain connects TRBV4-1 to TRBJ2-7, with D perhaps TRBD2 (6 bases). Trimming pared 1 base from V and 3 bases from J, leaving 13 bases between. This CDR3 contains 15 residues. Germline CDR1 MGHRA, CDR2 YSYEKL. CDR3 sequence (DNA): TGCGCCAGCAGCCAAGTAGTGACTAGGGACTACGAGCAGTACTTC. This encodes CASSQVVTRDYEQYF.

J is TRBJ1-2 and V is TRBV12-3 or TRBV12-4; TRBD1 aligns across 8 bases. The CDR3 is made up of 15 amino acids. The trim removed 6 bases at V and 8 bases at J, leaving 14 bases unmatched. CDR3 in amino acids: CASSFGAGGAGGYTF. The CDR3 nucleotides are TGTGCCAGCAGCTTCGGGGCAGGGGGCGCGGGAGGCTACACCTTC.

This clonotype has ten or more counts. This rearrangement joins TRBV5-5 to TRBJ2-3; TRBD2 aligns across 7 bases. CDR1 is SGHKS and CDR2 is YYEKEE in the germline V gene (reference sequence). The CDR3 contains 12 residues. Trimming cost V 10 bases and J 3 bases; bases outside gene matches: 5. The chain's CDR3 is CAAEAGTDTQYF. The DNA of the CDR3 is TGTGCCGCTGAAGCGGGAACAGATACGCAGTATTTT. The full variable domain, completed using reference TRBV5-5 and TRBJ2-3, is DAGVTQSPTHLIKTRGQQVTLRCSPISGHKSVSWYQQVLGQGPQFIFQYYEKEERGRGNFPDRFSARQFPNYSSELNVNALLLGDSALYLCAAEAGTDTQYFGPGTRLTVL.

The DNA of the CDR3 is TGTGCCAGCAGTGTTTGGACTAGCGGCAGAACAGATACGCAGTATTTT. Translating it yields CASSVWTSGRTDTQYF. This chain uses TRBV6-1 with TRBJ2-3; TRBD2 matches at 10 bases. V lost 4 bases and J lost 3; bases outside the gene matches: 7. The germline CDR1 and CDR2 sequences are MNHNS and SASEGT. The CDR3 length is 16 residues.

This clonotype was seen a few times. CDR3 DNA sequence: TGCGCCAGCGCCCCAGGGGGGATCACCGACTCCTACGAGCAGTACTTC. Protein sequence: CASAPGGITDSYEQYF. The rearrangement links TRBV4-1 to TRBJ2-7; weak D call: TRBD1 (7 bases). The CDR3 is made up of 16 amino acids. Germline lookup yields CDR1 MGHRA and CDR2 YSYEKL. The V end lost 8 bases, the J end lost 0 bases, and 20 bases lay between the germline ends.

The CDR3 nucleotides are TGTGCCAGCAGCCCCCTCCGGGACAGGGCAACTAATGAAAAACTGTTTTTT. Translating it yields CASSPLRDRATNEKLFF. The chain couples TRBV7-6 to TRBJ1-4; the match to TRBD1 covers 9 bases. There are 17 residues in the CDR3. Germline assignment: CDR1 SGHVS and CDR2 FNYEAQ. V gave up 5 bases and J gave up 0 bases; unmatched junction bases: 7.

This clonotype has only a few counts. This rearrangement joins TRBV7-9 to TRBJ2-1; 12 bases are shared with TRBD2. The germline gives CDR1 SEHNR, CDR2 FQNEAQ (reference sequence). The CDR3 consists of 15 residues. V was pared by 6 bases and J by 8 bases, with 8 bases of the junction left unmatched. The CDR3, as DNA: TGTGCCAGCAGTTTTACTAGCGGGAGGAAGGATGAGCAGTTCTTC. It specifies CASSFTSGRKDEQFF.

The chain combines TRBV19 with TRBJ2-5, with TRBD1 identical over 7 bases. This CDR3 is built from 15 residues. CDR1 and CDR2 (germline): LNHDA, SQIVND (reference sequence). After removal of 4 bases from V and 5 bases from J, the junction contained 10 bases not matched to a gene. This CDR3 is CASSKQTGLAETQYF. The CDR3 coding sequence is TGTGCCAGTAGTAAACAGACAGGGTTGGCGGAGACCCAGTACTTC.

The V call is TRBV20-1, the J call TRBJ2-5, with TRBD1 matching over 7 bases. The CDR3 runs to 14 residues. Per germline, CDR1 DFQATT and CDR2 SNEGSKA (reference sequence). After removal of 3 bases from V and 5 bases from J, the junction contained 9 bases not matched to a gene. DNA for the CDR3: TGCAGTGCTAGCAAGACAGGGTCTTGGGAGACCCAGTACTTC. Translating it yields CSASKTGSWETQYF.

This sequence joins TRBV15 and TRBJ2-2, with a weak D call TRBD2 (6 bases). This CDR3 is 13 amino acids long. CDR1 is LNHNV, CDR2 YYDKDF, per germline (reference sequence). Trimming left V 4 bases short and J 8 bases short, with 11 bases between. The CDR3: CATSKGLSGELFF. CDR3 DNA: TGTGCCACCAGCAAGGGACTCTCTGGGGAGCTGTTTTTT.